A selection of T cell receptor beta chains follows, all from one sample in a study of shared clonotypes between healthy human individuals. The method was immunoSEQ multiplex PCR; TCRdb's version includes in-frame clones alone and lacks a portion of them. The sample includes around 2,100,000 clones, just under 95% of them seen just once. The sequencing input was naive CD8+ T cells sorted from blood. All receptors derive from a man in his late teens or twenties in good health. The CDR3 runs from the conserved cysteine through the conserved F or W.

TRBJ2-7 TRBV29-1 CSVSGTDVYEQYF
TRBJ2-7 TRBV11-2 CASSWGTGYEQYF
TRBJ2-4 TRBV18 CASSMAGENIQYF
TRBJ2-3 TRBV7-9 CASSLVTSGRDTQYF
TRBJ2-7 TRBV10-3 CAISELLAGGTRSYEQYF
TRBJ1-2 TRBV11-2 CASRSGRDGYTF
TRBJ2-7 TRBV6-5 CASSPGLLSYEQYF
TRBJ1-1 TRBV28 CASSLHRGNTEAFF
TRBJ1-4 TRBV7-2 CASSLANVANEKLFF
TRBJ2-7 TRBV28 CASTNGGQSYEQYF
TRBJ2-3 TRBV6-5 CASSSVAVSTDTQYF
TRBJ1-1 TRBV7-8 CASSLLDTMNTEAFF
TRBJ2-7 TRBV9 CASSVGTVRGDEQYF
TRBJ2-3 TRBV6-5 CASSPRQGGPDTQYF
TRBJ2-7 TRBV6-1 CASSSHSYEQYF
TRBJ2-1 TRBV9 CASSGLAGDKPNEQFF
TRBJ1-2 TRBV6-5 CASSYGTGREITF
TRBJ2-7 TRBV11-2 CASSSQGNRDGDSYEQYF
TRBJ2-5 TRBV9 CASSVGREWRETQYF
TRBJ2-7 TRBV29-1 CSVEDQGEQYF
TRBJ1-1 TRBV4-1 CASSQEGQGNTEAFF
TRBJ1-5 TRBV5-1 CASSPTARGDQPQHF
TRBJ1-2 TRBV10-2 CASSGFRDRGQGDYGYTF
TRBJ2-1 TRBV7-2 CASSLAWRGGYNEQFF
TRBJ2-1 TRBV7-2 CASSLEGGALHNEQFF
TRBJ2-1 TRBV4-1 CASSLVSGSYNEQFF
TRBJ2-7 TRBV7-9 CASSLLGNTYEQYF
TRBJ1-2 TRBV7-1 CASSPSWGAGYGYTF
TRBJ1-1 TRBV11-2 CASSLEVVPGVAFF
TRBJ2-2 TRBV6-6 CASTPMGPGELFF
TRBJ1-2 TRBV7-9 CASSQLTTGWVYGYTF
TRBJ2-7 TRBV11-2 CASSTIEQYF
TRBJ2-7 TRBV28 CASSSLYAGQTNYEQYF
TRBJ2-6 TRBV18 CASSLTGGVLTGANVLTF
TRBJ2-7 TRBV11-2 CASSPLSPYEQYF
TRBJ2-7 TRBV6-1 CASSEEGFFSYEQYF
TRBJ2-4 TRBV28 CASMRAKNIQYF